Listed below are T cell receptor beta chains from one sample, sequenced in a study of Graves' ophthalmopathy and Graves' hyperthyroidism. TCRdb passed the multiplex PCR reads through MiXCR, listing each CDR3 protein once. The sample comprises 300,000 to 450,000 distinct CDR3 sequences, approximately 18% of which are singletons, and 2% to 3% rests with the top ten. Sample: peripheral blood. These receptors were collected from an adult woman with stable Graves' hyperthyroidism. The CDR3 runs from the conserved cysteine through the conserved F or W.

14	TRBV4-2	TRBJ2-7	CASSQEGTIREQYF
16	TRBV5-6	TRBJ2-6	CASSLVSTSGANVLTF
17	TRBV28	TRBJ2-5	CASSLGGADRRQKTQYF
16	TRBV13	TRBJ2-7	CASSGRLAESSYEQYF
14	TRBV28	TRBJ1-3	CASRETGSGNTIYF
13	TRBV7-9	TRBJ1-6	CASSADLSSPLHF
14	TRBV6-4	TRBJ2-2	CASGTASNTGELFF
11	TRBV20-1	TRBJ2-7	CSAGQTYEQYF
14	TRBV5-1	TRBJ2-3	CASSLNRAPDTQYF
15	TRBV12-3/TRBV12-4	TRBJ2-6	CASSLVDTGANVLTF
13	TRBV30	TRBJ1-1	CAWDRVPNTEAFF
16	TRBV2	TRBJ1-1	CASSENGVLLNTEAFF
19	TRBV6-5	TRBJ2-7	CASSYSWRPGLTPSYEQYF
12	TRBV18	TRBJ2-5	CASSRVQETQYF